A selection of T cell receptor beta chains follows, all from one sample in a study of cytomegalovirus exposure and HLA in healthy donors. The table came from immunoSEQ multiplex PCR; TCRdb's copy has only in-frame clones and leaves some out. Seen here are about 150,000 clones, about 86% observed once, and the top ten hold roughly 1.9%. Input material: PBMCs. The receptors were sampled from a human donor in good health. The conserved cysteine and the conserved F or W are not part of the CDR3 here.

CDR3aa,v_gene
ASSDQFQDRRQETQY,TRBV10-1
ATSRAKGAGGPYNEQF,TRBV15
ASSSPWGGRDYEQY,TRBV27
ASSLLPTGGGRHNYGYT,TRBV27
ASSLNQGTQY,TRBV7-9
ASSGGDRVYNEQF,TRBV9
ASSEARGTNQPQH,TRBV2
ASSPVGGGVVNEQF,TRBV6-4
SAGLLAQETQY,TRBV29-1
ASSLSQGQF,TRBV11-2
ASSLAREGLFYNEQF,TRBV7-2
ASSFPGGDEQF,TRBV5-1
SGHRGRNTEAF,TRBV29-1
ASSSAGGQYNEQF,TRBV27
ASRVQGNEQF,TRBV28
ASSFSAGIEQY,TRBV7-2
SLQGEAGGPGTDTQY,TRBV29-1
ASRVLNAEAF,TRBV2
ASSLGLAANNEQF,TRBV27
ASSLRQGVGTEAF,TRBV27
ASSTSYEQY,TRBV5-1
ASRPSGRAPYNEQF,TRBV19
ASSPSILRPLH,TRBV6-5
ASRFDRAYGYT,TRBV6-6
ASSPTGTNYEQY,TRBV18
ASGFTRQIIGELF,TRBV12-5
ASSPEWGRGSSDGYT,TRBV7-2
ASSNRDRGPSGYT,TRBV10-2
ASSLAQGTNEKLF,TRBV7-2
ATGETGATNEKLF,TRBV2
AISDPPSNYGYT,TRBV10-3
ASSLQPETRDGYT,TRBV14
SVLDRDNQPQH,TRBV29-1
ASRTRASYNSPLH,TRBV27
ASSLGGLVVETQY,TRBV5-1
AWSLGLAGVRETQY,TRBV30
ASSLAVQGWKGYT,TRBV7-2
ASSPPSGGYNEQF,TRBV7-3
ASSSMSREQY,TRBV18
ASSIVLSGRVELWAYNEQF,TRBV19
ASSLWRRSNQPQH,TRBV28
AWSRGGGTEAF,TRBV30
ASSHPSGTAYGYT,TRBV4-1
ASSRTSGGSSYEQY,TRBV27
AWEQGRGTEAF,TRBV30
ASRTGTSGINEQF,TRBV27
ASSLNRLGQRSTGELF,TRBV7-2
SVPGVAGASDQY,TRBV29-1
ASRGDREVNTEAF,TRBV2
ASSFLGGTENIQY,TRBV5-1
ASSLGGTMNTEAF,TRBV18
ASSQEMAGWSNTEAF,TRBV4-3